What follows describes a single T cell receptor beta chain. The assay was immunoSEQ multiplex PCR, and TCRdb's table has in-frame clones only and misses some. The data hold tens of thousands of clones, with roughly 84% observed a single time. This record belongs to a study of T cells in localized non-small cell lung cancer. Trimming stripped 4 bases from V and 2 bases from J, with 8 bases between. Germline CDR1 and CDR2: SEHNR and FQNEAQ (reference sequence). The CDR3 length is 13 residues. The chain links TRBV7-9 to TRBJ2-5; D possibly corresponds to TRBD1 (6 bases). This material consisted of peripheral blood, taken before any cancer treatment. This TCR derives from a male donor aged 60 or over with stage I squamous cell lung carcinoma. CDR3 region: CASSWGQQETQYF. CDR3 nucleotide sequence: TGTGCCAGCAGCTGGGGACAACAAGAGACCCAGTACTTC.